The text below deals with one T cell receptor beta chain. Some clones are missing from TCRdb's copy, which holds only in-frame ones; the method was immunoSEQ multiplex PCR. Among some 130,000 clones listed, roughly 90% were seen once. This specimen belongs to a study of T cell responses to AZD1222 COVID-19 vaccine. This specimen consisted of peripheral blood, obtained on day 0 of AZD1222 vaccination. This clonotype was obtained from an adult in good health.

CDR3: CASSYGQGSDTQYF. CDR3 bases: TGTGCCAGCAGTTACGGGCAGGGTTCAGATACGCAGTATTTT. The rearrangement joins TRBV6-5 to TRBJ2-3; weak D call: TRBD1 (5 bases). The CDR3 runs to 14 residues. From germline, CDR1 is MNHEY and CDR2 SVGAGI. V was cut by 2 bases and J by 4 bases, with 10 bases left in between.